This T cell receptor (beta chain) is from a study of T cell responses to AZD1222 COVID-19 vaccine. This clone showed up just a few times. Antigen: not known. Germline CDR1 and CDR2: MNHEY and SVGAGI. The V end lost 7 bases, the J end lost 0 bases, and 6 bases lay between the germline ends. The CDR3 is made up of 12 amino acids. General study findings and limits: Donors in the cohort were predominantly white British and more often female, and clonal diversity was possibly underestimated. The CD4 TCRs associated with vaccination extended across spike and predominated at 160-218 and 743-854. Repertoire sampling was restricted to post-peak T cell response timepoints. Unmutated variant regions reportedly attract nearly half of all spike-specific TCRs.

Some clones are missing from TCRdb's copy, which holds only in-frame ones; the method was immunoSEQ multiplex PCR. This table has 150,000 or so clones, approximately 92% appearing once. The sequenced sample was peripheral blood, obtained on day 0 of AZD1222 vaccination. The rearrangement uses TRBV6-5 and TRBJ1-2, with D unresolved. The source of this sequence is an adult in good health. The CDR3 coding sequence is TGTGCCAGCACCCAAGCTAACTATGGCTACACCTTC. As protein: CASTQANYGYTF.